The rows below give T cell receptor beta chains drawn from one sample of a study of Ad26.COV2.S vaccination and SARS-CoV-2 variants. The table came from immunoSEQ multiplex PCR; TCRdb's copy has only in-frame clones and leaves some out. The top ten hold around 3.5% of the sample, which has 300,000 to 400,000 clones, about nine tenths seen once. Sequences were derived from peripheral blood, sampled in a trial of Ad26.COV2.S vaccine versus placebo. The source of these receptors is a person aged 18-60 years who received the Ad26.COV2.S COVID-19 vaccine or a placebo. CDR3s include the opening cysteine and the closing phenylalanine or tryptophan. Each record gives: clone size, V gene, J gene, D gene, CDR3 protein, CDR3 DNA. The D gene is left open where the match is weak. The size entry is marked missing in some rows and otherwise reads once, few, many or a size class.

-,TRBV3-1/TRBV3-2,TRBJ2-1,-,CASSQDGPHSYNEQFF,TGTGCCAGCAGCCAAGATGGACCGCACTCCTACAATGAGCAGTTCTTC
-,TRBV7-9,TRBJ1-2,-,CASSLQDYYGYTF,TGTGCCAGCAGCTTACAGGATTACTATGGCTACACCTTC
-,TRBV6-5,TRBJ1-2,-,CASSSRDFVYGYTF,TGTGCCAGCAGTTCCCGCGATTTTGTCTATGGCTACACCTTC
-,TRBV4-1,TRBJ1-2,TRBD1,CASRGTDGYTF,TGCGCCAGCAGGGGGACAGATGGCTACACCTTC
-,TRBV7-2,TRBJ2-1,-,CASSPMGDRISYNEQFF,TGTGCCAGCAGCCCTATGGGTGACAGGATCTCCTACAATGAGCAGTTCTTC
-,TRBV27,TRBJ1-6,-,CASRSAGGRNSPLHF,TGTGCCAGCAGATCCGCGGGGGGAAGGAATTCACCCCTCCACTTT
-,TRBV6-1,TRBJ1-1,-,CASSEGGLNTEAFF,TGTGCCAGCAGTGAAGGCGGGTTGAACACTGAAGCTTTCTTT
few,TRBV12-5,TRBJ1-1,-,CPRGGLSTEAFF,TGTCCCAGAGGGGGGTTAAGCACTGAAGCTTTCTTT
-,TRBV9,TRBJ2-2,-,CASSVGLGAGTGELFF,TGTGCCAGCAGCGTAGGACTGGGGGCAGGCACCGGGGAGCTGTTTTTT
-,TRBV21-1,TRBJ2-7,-,CASSRGFEQYF,TGTGCCAGCAGCAGGGGGTTCGAGCAGTACTTC
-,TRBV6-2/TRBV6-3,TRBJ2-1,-,CASSYRTYNEQFF,TGTGCCAGCAGTTACCGCACTTACAATGAGCAGTTCTTC
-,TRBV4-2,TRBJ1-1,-,CASSHGQNGAEAFF,TGTGCCAGCAGCCATGGGCAGAATGGCGCTGAAGCTTTCTTT
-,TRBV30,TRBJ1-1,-,CALTESLNTEAFF,TGTGCCTTGACAGAGTCCCTGAACACTGAAGCTTTCTTT
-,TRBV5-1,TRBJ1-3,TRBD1,CASRKGQGAGLSGNTIYF,TGCGCCAGCAGAAAAGGACAGGGGGCAGGCCTCTCTGGAAACACCATATATTTT
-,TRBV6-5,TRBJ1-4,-,CASRSGGRANEKLFF,TGTGCCAGCAGAAGTGGAGGGAGGGCTAATGAAAAACTGTTTTTT
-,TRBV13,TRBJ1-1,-,CASSLDRDEAFF,TGTGCCAGCAGCTTGGACAGAGATGAAGCTTTCTTT
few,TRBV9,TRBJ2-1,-,CASSVGIQGNEQFF,TGTGCCAGCAGCGTAGGGATACAGGGTAATGAGCAGTTCTTC
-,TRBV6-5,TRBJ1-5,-,CASSYGQTNQPQHF,TGTGCCAGCAGTTACGGGCAGACTAATCAGCCCCAGCATTTT
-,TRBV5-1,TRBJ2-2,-,CASSLGGILSTGELFF,TGCGCCAGCAGCTTGGGTGGAATTTTAAGCACCGGGGAGCTGTTTTTT
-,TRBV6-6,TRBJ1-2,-,CASSYAEYDGYTF,TGTGCCAGCAGTTACGCTGAGTATGATGGCTACACCTTC
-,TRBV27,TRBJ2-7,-,CASSSQGKHEQYF,TGTGCCAGCAGTTCTCAGGGGAAACACGAGCAGTACTTC
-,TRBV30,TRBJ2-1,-,CAWSVRGNNEQFF,TGTGCCTGGAGTGTAAGGGGGAACAATGAGCAGTTCTTC
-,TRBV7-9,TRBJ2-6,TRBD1,CASSTRDRGPTGANVLTF,TGTGCCAGCAGCACCCGGGACAGGGGTCCCACTGGGGCCAACGTCCTGACTTTC
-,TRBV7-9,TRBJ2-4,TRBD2,CASSLGRGENIQYF,TGTGCCAGCAGCCTAGGTCGGGGGGAAAACATTCAGTACTTC
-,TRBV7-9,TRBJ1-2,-,CASSSTTGPQNYGYTF,TGTGCCAGCAGCTCAACGACAGGACCCCAGAACTATGGCTACACCTTC
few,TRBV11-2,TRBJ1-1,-,CASRRDKLNTEAFF,TGTGCCAGCAGGAGGGACAAGCTGAACACTGAAGCTTTCTTT
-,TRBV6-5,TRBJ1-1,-,CASSSGANTEAFF,TGTGCCAGCAGTTCAGGGGCGAACACTGAAGCTTTCTTT
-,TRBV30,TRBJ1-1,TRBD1,CAWGGQGVTEAFF,TGTGCCTGGGGGGGACAGGGGGTGACTGAAGCTTTCTTT
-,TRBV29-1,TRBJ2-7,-,CSVEQGNEQYF,TGCAGCGTTGAACAGGGTAACGAGCAGTACTTC